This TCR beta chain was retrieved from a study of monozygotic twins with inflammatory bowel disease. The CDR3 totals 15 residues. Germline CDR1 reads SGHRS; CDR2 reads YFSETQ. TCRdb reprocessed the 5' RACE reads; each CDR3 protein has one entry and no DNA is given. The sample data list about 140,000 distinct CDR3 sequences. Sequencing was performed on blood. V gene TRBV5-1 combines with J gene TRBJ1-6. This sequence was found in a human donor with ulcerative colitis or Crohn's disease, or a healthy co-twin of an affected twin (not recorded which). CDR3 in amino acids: CASSSGQLEVGPLHF. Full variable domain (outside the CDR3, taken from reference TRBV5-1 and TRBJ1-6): KAGVTQTPRYLIKTRGQQVTLSCSPISGHRSVSWYQQTPGQGLQFLFEYFSETQRNKGNFPGRFSGRQFSNSRSEMNVSTLELGDSALYLCASSSGQLEVGPLHFGNGTRLTVT.